This T cell receptor (beta chain) stems from a study of CD8+CD57+ T cells in acquired aplastic anemia. This clonotype was observed many times. The V gene lost 3 bases and the J gene lost 5 bases, with 10 bases spanning the gap. Germline loops: CDR1 DFQATT, CDR2 SNEGSKA (reference sequence). The CDR3 consists of 12 residues. The template used for profiling TCR beta VDJ and CDR3 was genomic DNA. MiXCR, run by TCRdb on the reads, gives a single entry per CDR3 protein. The data contain under 200,000 distinct CDR3 sequences, approximately 44% of them seen just once; the ten biggest clones take up approximately 1%.

The sequencing input was sorted CD4+, CD8+, or CD8+CD57+ T cells (not recorded which) from PBMCs. This TCR was recovered from a human donor in good health. The chain carries TRBV20-1 and TRBJ1-2; D unclear. The CDR3 reads CSASMGSYGYTF. The CDR3 nucleotides are TGCAGTGCTAGTATGGGCTCATATGGCTACACCTTC.